These 4 T cell receptor beta chains were sequenced from one sample in a study of blood T cell repertoires in COVID-19. Some clones are missing from TCRdb's copy, which holds only in-frame ones; the method was immunoSEQ multiplex PCR. Altogether over 200,000 clones are present, approximately 91% being singletons, with the ten largest covering 1.2%. Sample: PBMCs or T cells enriched from blood (not recorded which). Receptor source: a human donor in a cohort exposed to, infected with or recovered from COVID-19 (not recorded which). The donor label of this sample is uncertain.

This chain joins TRBV5-1 and TRBJ1-2; 9 bases align to TRBD1. The germline V gene has CDR1 SGHRS and CDR2 YFSETQ. V trimming: 5 bases; J trimming: 4 bases; junction bases outside the gene matches: 9. This CDR3 is built from 15 residues. The CDR3 loop reads CASRDGTGIPYGYTF. The CDR3 nucleotides read TGCGCCAGCAGGGACGGGACAGGGATTCCCTATGGCTACACCTTC.

This chain uses TRBV9 with TRBJ1-1; D call uncertain. The germline CDR1 and CDR2 sequences are SGDLS and YYNGEE. Trimming pared 2 bases from V and 8 bases from J, leaving 16 bases between. The CDR3 is made up of 14 amino acids. The CDR3: CASSVEGSTSEAFF. CDR3 nucleotides: TGTGCCAGCAGCGTGGAGGGCTCAACCTCCGAAGCTTTCTTT.

CDR3 sequence: CATSRGGSGAGGYTF. CDR3 bases: TGTGCCACCAGCAGAGGAGGCTCAGGGGCCGGTGGCTACACCTTC. V gene TRBV15 combines with J gene TRBJ1-2, with TRBD1 as a possible D gene (6 bases). Germline CDR1 and CDR2: LNHNV and YYDKDF (reference sequence). There are 15 residues in the CDR3. The germline V and J ends were trimmed by 1 base and 7 bases, with 16 bases remaining between them.

The CDR3 bases are TGTGCCAGCAGTAGGGACAGCCTCCAAGAGACCCAGTACTTC. The encoded protein is CASSRDSLQETQYF. J is TRBJ2-5 and V is TRBV6-5, with 7 bases aligning to TRBD1. The trim removed 5 bases at V and 1 base at J, leaving 4 bases unmatched. CDR1 and CDR2 (germline): MNHEY, SVGAGI. The CDR3 contains 14 residues.